The TCR beta chain under discussion was sequenced for a study of blood T cell repertoires in COVID-19. Background on the study: Acute-phase and convalescent COVID-19 samples originated in the United States, Italy and Spain. From T cells, B-cell-depleted T cells, or PBMCs came the material, which was cDNA or gDNA.

V lost 5 bases, J lost 1 base, and 8 bases lay in between. Germline loops: CDR1 SGHNT, CDR2 YENEEA. The CDR3 totals 13 residues. As processed by the authors: Reference gene primer amplification gave estimated nucleated cell counts. Some clones are missing from TCRdb's copy, which holds only in-frame ones; the method was immunoSEQ multiplex PCR. V, J and clone size were drawn from that table, and D and trimming were deduced from the DNA. The data hold 150,000 to 200,000 clones, with around 86% observed a single time. This chain connects TRBV11-3 to TRBJ1-1; D is unclear. The receptor's source is a woman aged 30 to 39 with active or convalescent COVID-19. The sample was peripheral blood. CDR3 nucleotides: TGTGCCAGCAGCGCCCGAGGGAACACTGAAGCTTTCTTT. It codes for CASSARGNTEAFF.